The 19 T cell receptor beta chains below all came from one sample that was sequenced in a study of blood T cell repertoires in COVID-19 (dated by TCRdb to the early 2020s). Library generation was performed with the immunoSEQ multiplex PCR assay. The immuneACCESS repertoire file appears here via TCRdb, limited to in-frame rearrangements. These files lack a portion of the clones; in checked studies, under half of the deficit traces to unresolved V genes, and the cause of the others is not known. The sample table lists about 240,000 clones, roughly 80% of them with a count of one. The ten most abundant clones make up 12% of the sample. Material: peripheral blood. These receptors were obtained from a woman aged 55-70 years with active or convalescent COVID-19.

This clone occurred many times. The rearrangement joins TRBV7-9 to TRBJ2-3; perhaps TRBD2 as D (6 bases). The ends were cut back, 8 bases at V and 0 bases at J, with 12 bases in the middle. CDR3 length: 14 amino acids. The V gene's germline CDR1 is SEHNR and CDR2 FQNEAQ (reference sequence). The CDR3 loop reads CASEAGFSTDTQYF. The DNA for the CDR3 is TGTGCCAGCGAGGCGGGGTTTAGCACAGATACGCAGTATTTT.

This chain connects TRBV18 to TRBJ1-3; 10 bases agree with TRBD1. Per the germline V gene, CDR1 is KGHSH and CDR2 is LQKENI. The CDR3 contains 16 residues. The junction had 4 bases not matched to a gene; V was cut back by 3 bases and J by 2 bases. The CDR3: CASSPRTGGTGNTIYF. In DNA form, the CDR3 reads TGTGCCAGCTCACCCCGGACAGGGGGAACTGGAAACACCATATATTTT.

The gene calls are TRBV9 and TRBJ1-5, with D unclear. Germline CDR1 and CDR2: SGDLS and YYNGEE. CDR3 length equals 14 residues. Trimming cost V 4 bases and J 1 base, with 9 bases left between them. The CDR3 spells CASSPRGSNQPQHF. CDR3 bases: TGTGCCAGCAGCCCTCGGGGAAGCAATCAGCCCCAGCATTTT.

This clone was picked up one time. The chain recombines TRBV6-5 with TRBJ1-4; TRBD1 aligns across 8 bases. Germline lookup yields CDR1 MNHEY and CDR2 SVGAGI. There are 15 residues in the CDR3. The J segment lost 6 bases and the V segment lost 0 bases, leaving 3 bases of the junction unmatched. The CDR3 DNA is TGTGCCAGCAGTTACTCGGACAGGGAGGATGAAAAACTGTTTTTT. Amino acid sequence: CASSYSDREDEKLFF.

The chain is built from TRBV25-1 and TRBJ2-5; D may be TRBD1 (6 bases). In germline, CDR1 is MGHDK, CDR2 SYGVNS. The ends were cut back, 1 base at V and 4 bases at J, with 16 bases in the middle. The CDR3 extends over 16 amino acids. This CDR3 is CASSELGAGQGETQYF. The CDR3 bases are TGTGCCAGCAGTGAATTGGGGGCGGGCCAAGGAGAGACCCAGTACTTC.

The chain is built from TRBV11-2 and TRBJ1-2; D is ambiguous. CDR3 length: 12 amino acids. V shed 5 bases and J shed 5 bases, with 9 bases lying between them. Germline assignment: CDR1 SGHAT and CDR2 FQNNGV. The CDR3 nucleotides are TGTGCCAGCAGCCCCTCGGGTTATGGCTACACCTTC. It translates to CASSPSGYGYTF.

The gene calls are TRBV2 and TRBJ1-2; maybe TRBD1 (5 bases). Per the germline V gene, CDR1 is SNHLY and CDR2 is FYNNEI. V was shortened by 5 bases and J by 0 bases, with 13 bases between the two germline ends. The CDR3 contains 15 residues. This CDR3 reads CASSPDRGANYGYTF. CDR3 sequence (DNA): TGTGCCAGCAGTCCCGACCGGGGGGCTAACTATGGCTACACCTTC.

CDR3 sequence reads: CASSARGPSVNEQFF. CDR3 coding DNA: TGTGCCAGCAGCGCCCGGGGTCCCAGTGTTAATGAGCAGTTCTTC. The chain uses TRBV6-5 and TRBJ2-1; maybe TRBD2 (5 bases). This CDR3 region has 15 residues. Germline V gene data show CDR1 as MNHEY and CDR2 as SVGAGI. The V end was cut by 6 bases, the J end by 7 bases, with 19 bases between.

The rearrangement links TRBV7-3 to TRBJ2-1; 7 nucleotides align to TRBD1. The CDR3 extends over 15 amino acids. Per the germline V gene, CDR1 is SGHTA and CDR2 is FQGTGA. Trimming cost V 3 bases and J 4 bases; bases outside gene matches: 6. The CDR3 region has the DNA TGTGCCAGCAGCTTTGACGGGACAGCGTACAATGAGCAGTTCTTC. Translated: CASSFDGTAYNEQFF.

This chain uses TRBV4-3 with TRBJ1-6; tentative D call: TRBD1 (5 bases). The CDR3 spans 18 residues. V gave up 0 bases and J gave up 9 bases, with 21 bases separating them. Germline V gene data show CDR1 as LGHNA and CDR2 as YSLEER. Here the CDR3 DNA reads TGCGCCAGCAGCCAAGACGGGGGTTTCCTCTATGTTCGTTCACCCCTCCACTTT. It codes for CASSQDGGFLYVRSPLHF.

V gene TRBV5-6 combines with J gene TRBJ2-7, with D maybe TRBD1 (5 bases). Trimming pared 0 bases from V and 5 bases from J, leaving 15 bases between. CDR1 and CDR2 (germline): SGHDT, YYEEEE. The CDR3 spans 15 residues. The CDR3, as DNA: TGTGCCAGCAGCTTGGTTAGGACAACCAGGGACGAGCAGTACTTC. Residues: CASSLVRTTRDEQYF.

This chain connects TRBV7-2 to TRBJ1-4; no reliable D call. Trimming took 1 base from V and 5 from J, leaving 11 bases between them. Germline V gene sequence: CDR1 SGHTA, CDR2 FQGNSA. The CDR3 spans 15 residues. The CDR3: CASSLGAEANEKLFF. CDR3 in DNA: TGTGCCAGCAGCTTAGGGGCCGAAGCAAATGAAAAACTGTTTTTT.

The CDR3 region is CASSPTGVVGGTQYF. The CDR3, as DNA: TGTGCCAGCAGCCCTACAGGGGTTGTTGGAGGGACCCAGTACTTC. The gene calls are TRBV27 and TRBJ2-5; 7 bases are shared with TRBD1. Germline lookup yields CDR1 MNHEY and CDR2 SMNVEV (reference sequence). There are 15 residues in the CDR3. Trimming cost V 6 bases and J 7 bases; bases outside gene matches: 14.

A note on this clone: The sample contains more than one DNA sequence encoding this CDR3. The chain couples TRBV2 to TRBJ1-3; maybe TRBD1 (5 bases). The CDR3 loop spans 14 amino acids. The germline CDR1 and CDR2 sequences are SNHLY and FYNNEI. Trimming removed 2 bases from V and 2 bases from J, with 7 bases in between. The CDR3 protein is CASSETGAGNTIYF. CDR3 coding DNA: TGTGCCAGCAGTGAAACGGGGGCTGGAAACACCATATATTTT.

The rearrangement joins TRBV30 to TRBJ1-4; 12 bases match TRBD1. Germline CDR1 GTSNPN, CDR2 SVGIG (reference sequence). With V trimmed by 1 base and J by 7 bases, 10 bases remained unmatched. This CDR3 has 17 residues. Here the CDR3 reads CAWSGAGQGARGEKLFF. CDR3 bases: TGTGCCTGGAGTGGAGCGGGACAGGGGGCCCGGGGTGAAAAACTGTTTTTT. The full variable domain, with the rest looked up from reference TRBV30 and TRBJ1-4, is SQTIHQWPATLVQPVGSPLSLECTVEGTSNPNLYWYRQAAGRGLQLLFYSVGIGQISSEVPQNLSASRPQDRQFILSSKKLLLSDSGFYLCAWSGAGQGARGEKLFFGSGTQLSVL.

CDR3 DNA: TGTGCCTGCCGGACAGCCCCTAACTATGGCTACACCTTC. Translated: CACRTAPNYGYTF. The rearrangement links TRBV30 to TRBJ1-2, with D perhaps TRBD1 (6 bases). Trimming cost V 6 bases and J 0 bases, with 11 bases left between them. Germline V gene sequence: CDR1 GTSNPN, CDR2 SVGIG (reference sequence). The CDR3 spans 13 residues. The full variable domain, in which reference TRBV30 and TRBJ1-2 provide the parts outside the CDR3, is SQTIHQWPATLVQPVGSPLSLECTVEGTSNPNLYWYRQAAGRGLQLLFYSVGIGQISSEVPQNLSASRPQDRQFILSSKKLLLSDSGFYLCACRTAPNYGYTFGSGTRLTVV.

This chain connects TRBV11-3 to TRBJ2-2, with 7 bases fitting TRBD1. V lost 5 bases, J lost 7 bases, and 13 bases stayed unmatched. This CDR3 region has 16 residues. The V gene's germline CDR1 is SGHNT and CDR2 YENEEA. CDR3 nucleotides: TGTGCCAGCAGCCAAAACAGGGGAAATTTACACGGGGAGCTGTTTTTT. Residues: CASSQNRGNLHGELFF.

The chain is built from TRBV30 and TRBJ1-2; D gene ambiguous. Trimming stripped 2 bases from V and 6 bases from J, with 10 bases between. Germline V CDR1 and CDR2: GTSNPN, SVGIG (reference sequence). The CDR3 is 12 amino acids. This CDR3 is CAWSQTSNGYTF. CDR3 DNA sequence: TGTGCCTGGAGTCAGACTTCGAATGGCTACACCTTC. Full variable domain (outside the CDR3, taken from reference TRBV30 and TRBJ1-2): SQTIHQWPATLVQPVGSPLSLECTVEGTSNPNLYWYRQAAGRGLQLLFYSVGIGQISSEVPQNLSASRPQDRQFILSSKKLLLSDSGFYLCAWSQTSNGYTFGSGTRLTVV.

V and J are TRBV30 and TRBJ1-5, with TRBD1 as a possible D gene (5 bases). Germline V gene data show CDR1 as GTSNPN and CDR2 as SVGIG (reference sequence). V was trimmed by 1 base and J by 9 bases, leaving 16 bases between them. The CDR3 extends over 14 amino acids. The CDR3 is CAWSAQGVRWPQHF. CDR3 DNA: TGTGCCTGGAGTGCCCAGGGCGTTCGATGGCCCCAGCATTTT. Full variable domain (missing parts from reference TRBV30 and TRBJ1-5): SQTIHQWPATLVQPVGSPLSLECTVEGTSNPNLYWYRQAAGRGLQLLFYSVGIGQISSEVPQNLSASRPQDRQFILSSKKLLLSDSGFYLCAWSAQGVRWPQHFGDGTRLSIL.